This TCR beta chain was obtained from a study of T cell repertoires in cytomegalovirus infection. Study at large: It can be stated that public TCR beta signatures indicated CMV infection as well as a matching HLA type.

Study-wide findings and caveats: Summed frequency of shared TCR beta families picked out CMV carriers who also had the relevant HLA. HLA-C-restricted CMV clonotypes gave the most frequent clonotype in two of eight donors.

TCRdb called the reads again in MiXCR, with one record for every CDR3 protein. Among some 300,000 distinct CDR3 sequences listed, 15% to 20% were seen once. CDR3 length equals 16 residues. Germline CDR1 and CDR2: DFQATT and SNEGSKA (reference sequence). V was clipped by 0 bases and J by 0 bases, with 14 bases between them. A few counts support this clonotype. The target antigen is unknown. V gene TRBV20-1 combines with J gene TRBJ2-5; D tentatively fits TRBD1 or TRBD2 (5 bases each). The specimen was PBMCs. This TCR came from a human donor in good health (CMV status not recorded). Some clones in this sample may be carry-over from other donors' samples. Written as DNA, the CDR3 is TGCAGTGCTAGAGATCTCGACGGGGCATACCAAGAGACCCAGTACTTC. The encoded protein is CSARDLDGAYQETQYF.